Below, one T cell receptor (beta chain) is given with its context. This clone is a singleton in its sample. No cognate antigen has been identified for it. Per-base qualities were not stored, and no clone one base away is much larger. TCRbeta CDR3 regions were amplified from genomic DNA by means of the immunoSEQ Assay, a bias-controlled multiplex PCR. In the original analysis: Within the assay, amplification of reference gene primers was used to estimate how many nucleated cells each sample contained. Sequence reads were collapsed and filtered to measure the absolute abundance of every unique TCRbeta CDR3 rearrangement. For each sample, productive Simpson clonality was calculated by taking the square root of Simpson's diversity index across productive rearrangements. The immuneACCESS repertoire file appears here via TCRdb, limited to in-frame rearrangements. These files lack a portion of the clones; in checked studies, under half of the deficit traces to unresolved V genes, and the cause of the others is not known. For V, J and clone size, that table is used; D and trimming come from the DNA. The sample table lists roughly 120,000 clones, 80% to 90% of them with a count of one. Of the sample, roughly 30% falls within the top ten clones.

The collaborating institutions used their own protocols to collect whole blood in K2EDTA tubes. For TCRbeta analysis, collaborators shipped samples in one of three forms: frozen whole blood, isolated PBMCs, or DNA extracted from either of those sample types. The data stem from a study of blood T cell repertoires in COVID-19 (dated by TCRdb to the early 2020s). Looking at the study overall: The collaborator samples originated in the United States, Italy and Spain and spanned the acute and convalescent phases of COVID-19. Sample metadata almost always included a de-identified subject ID, COVID-19 status, age in years and sex. Samples were obtained from the ongoing ImmuneRACE study (first 160 participants) and from over a thousand subjects provided by 6 global collaborators. The repertoires were released in a freely available public database meant as a resource for research on the immune response to SARS-CoV-2. The material from the prospective study consisted of cDNA or gDNA derived from T cells, B-cell-depleted T cells, or PBMCs. Deeply sampled blood TCRbeta repertoires from subjects exposed to, actively infected with, or recovered from COVID-19 were included in the dataset. Where HLA class I and class II types were available, the types were taken from metadata supplied by the sample provider, not from assay-based typing.

The investigation overall reported the following: The quantity of clinical and demographic metadata differed by source and by participant and was supplied without curation.

This TCR was sampled from a woman in her 70s with acute or convalescent COVID-19. The sequenced sample was peripheral blood.

The CDR3 has the sequence CASSSPGGAGNEQFF. The DNA sequence is given as TGTGCCAGCAGCTCCCCCGGGGGGGCCGGGAATGAGCAGTTCTTC. In this chain, TRBV9 is recombined with TRBJ2-1; 8 central nucleotides agree with TRBD2. Ends trimmed: V by 4 bases, J by 7 bases; bases unmatched to a gene: 10. Based on the germline V gene, the CDR1 and CDR2 sequences are SGDLS and YYNGEE. Inclusive of the bounding cysteine and phenylalanine, the CDR3 is 15 residues long. CDR3 DNA only is kept here, 45 bases in frame from base 1. Here the CDR3 is joined to the reference TRBV9 and TRBJ2-1 genes, and the full variable domain is: DSGVTQTPKHLITATGQRVTLRCSPRSGDLSVYWYQQSLDQGLQFLIQYYNGEERAKGNILERFSAQQFPDLHSELNLSSLELGDSALYFCASSSPGGAGNEQFFGPGTRLTVL.